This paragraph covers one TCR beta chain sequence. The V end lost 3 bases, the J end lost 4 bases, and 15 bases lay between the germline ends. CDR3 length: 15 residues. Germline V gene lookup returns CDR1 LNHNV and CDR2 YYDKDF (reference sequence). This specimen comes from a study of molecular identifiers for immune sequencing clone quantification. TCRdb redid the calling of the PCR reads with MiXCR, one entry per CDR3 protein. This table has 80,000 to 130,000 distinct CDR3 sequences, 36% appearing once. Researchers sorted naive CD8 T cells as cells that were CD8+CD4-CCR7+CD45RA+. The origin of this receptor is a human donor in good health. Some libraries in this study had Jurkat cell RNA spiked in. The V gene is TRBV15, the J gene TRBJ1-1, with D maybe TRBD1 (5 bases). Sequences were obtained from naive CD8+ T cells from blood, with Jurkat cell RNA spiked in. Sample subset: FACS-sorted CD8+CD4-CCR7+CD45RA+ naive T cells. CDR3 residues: CATSRSGGVGTEAFF. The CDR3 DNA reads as TGTGCCACCAGCAGGTCTGGGGGGGTGGGCACTGAAGCTTTCTTT.